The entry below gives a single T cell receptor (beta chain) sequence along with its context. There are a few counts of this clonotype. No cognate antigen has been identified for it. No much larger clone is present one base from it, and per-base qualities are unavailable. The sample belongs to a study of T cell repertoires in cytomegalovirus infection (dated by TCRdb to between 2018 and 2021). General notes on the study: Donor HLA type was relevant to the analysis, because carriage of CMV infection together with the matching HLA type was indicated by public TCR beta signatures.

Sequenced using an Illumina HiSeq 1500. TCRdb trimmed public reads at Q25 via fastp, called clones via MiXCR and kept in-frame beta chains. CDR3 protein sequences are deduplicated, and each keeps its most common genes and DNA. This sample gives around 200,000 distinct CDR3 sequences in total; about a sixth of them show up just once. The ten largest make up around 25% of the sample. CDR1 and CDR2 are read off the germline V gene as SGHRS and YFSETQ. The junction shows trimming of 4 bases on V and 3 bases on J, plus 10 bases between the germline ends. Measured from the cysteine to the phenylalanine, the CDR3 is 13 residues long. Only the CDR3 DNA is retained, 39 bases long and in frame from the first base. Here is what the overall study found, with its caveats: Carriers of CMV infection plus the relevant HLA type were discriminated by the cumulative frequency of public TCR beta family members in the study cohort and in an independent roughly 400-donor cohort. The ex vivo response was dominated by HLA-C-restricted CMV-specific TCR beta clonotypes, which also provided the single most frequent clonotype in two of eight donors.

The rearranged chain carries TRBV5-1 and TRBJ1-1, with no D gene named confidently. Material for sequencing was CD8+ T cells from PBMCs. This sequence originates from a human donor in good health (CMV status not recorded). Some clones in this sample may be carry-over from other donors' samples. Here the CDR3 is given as CASSPFPDTEAFF. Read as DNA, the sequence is TGCGCCAGCAGCCCTTTTCCGGACACTGAAGCTTTCTTT.